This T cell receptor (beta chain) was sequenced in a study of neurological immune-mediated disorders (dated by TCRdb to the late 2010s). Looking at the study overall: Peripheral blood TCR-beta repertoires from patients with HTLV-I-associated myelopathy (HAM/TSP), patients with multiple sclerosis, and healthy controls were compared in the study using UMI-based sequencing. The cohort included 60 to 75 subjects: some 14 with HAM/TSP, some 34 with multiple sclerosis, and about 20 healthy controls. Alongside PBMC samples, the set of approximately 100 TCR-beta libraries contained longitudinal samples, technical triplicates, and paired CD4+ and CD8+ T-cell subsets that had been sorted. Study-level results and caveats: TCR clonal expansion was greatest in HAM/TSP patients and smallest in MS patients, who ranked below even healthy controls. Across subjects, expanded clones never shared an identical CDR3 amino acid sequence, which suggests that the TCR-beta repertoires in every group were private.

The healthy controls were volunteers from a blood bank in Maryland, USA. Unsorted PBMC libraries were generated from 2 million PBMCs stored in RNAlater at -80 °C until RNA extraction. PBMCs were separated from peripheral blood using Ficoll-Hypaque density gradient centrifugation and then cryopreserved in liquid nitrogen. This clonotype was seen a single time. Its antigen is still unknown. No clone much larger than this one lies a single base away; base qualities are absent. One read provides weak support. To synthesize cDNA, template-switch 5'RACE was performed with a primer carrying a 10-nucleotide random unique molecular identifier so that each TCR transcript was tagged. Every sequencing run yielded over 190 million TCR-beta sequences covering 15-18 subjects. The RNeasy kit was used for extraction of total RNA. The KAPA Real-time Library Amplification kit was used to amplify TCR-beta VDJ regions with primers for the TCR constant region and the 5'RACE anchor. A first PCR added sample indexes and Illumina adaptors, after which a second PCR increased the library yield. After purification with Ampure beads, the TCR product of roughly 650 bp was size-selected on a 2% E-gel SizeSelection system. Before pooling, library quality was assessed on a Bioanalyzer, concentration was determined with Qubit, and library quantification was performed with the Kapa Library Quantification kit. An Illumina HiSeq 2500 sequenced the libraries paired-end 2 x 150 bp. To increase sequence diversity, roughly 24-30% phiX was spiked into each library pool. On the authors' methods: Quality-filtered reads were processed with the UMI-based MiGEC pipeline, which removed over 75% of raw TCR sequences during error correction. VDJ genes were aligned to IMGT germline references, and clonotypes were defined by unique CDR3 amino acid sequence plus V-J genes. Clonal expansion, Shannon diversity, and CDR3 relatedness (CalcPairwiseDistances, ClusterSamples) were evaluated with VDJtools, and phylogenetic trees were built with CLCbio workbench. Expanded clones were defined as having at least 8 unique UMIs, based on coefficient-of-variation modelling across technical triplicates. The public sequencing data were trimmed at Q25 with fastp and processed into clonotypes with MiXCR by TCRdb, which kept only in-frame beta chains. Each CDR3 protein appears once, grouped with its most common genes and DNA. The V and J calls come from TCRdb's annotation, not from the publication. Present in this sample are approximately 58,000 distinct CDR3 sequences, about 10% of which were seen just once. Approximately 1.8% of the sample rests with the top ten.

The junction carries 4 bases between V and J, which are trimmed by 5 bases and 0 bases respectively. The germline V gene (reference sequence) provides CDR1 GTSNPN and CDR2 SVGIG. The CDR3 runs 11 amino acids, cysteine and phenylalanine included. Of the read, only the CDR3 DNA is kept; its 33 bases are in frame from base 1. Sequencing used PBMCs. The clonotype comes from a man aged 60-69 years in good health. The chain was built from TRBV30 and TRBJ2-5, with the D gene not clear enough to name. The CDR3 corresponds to CAWDNQETQYF. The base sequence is TGTGCCTGGGACAACCAAGAGACCCAGTACTTC.